Below, 23 T cell receptor beta chains from the same sample are listed, as sequenced in a study of T cell repertoires in cytomegalovirus infection. TCRdb itself ran the reads through MiXCR, one entry per CDR3 protein. The sample records about 180,000 distinct CDR3 sequences, 13% to 15% being singletons. Source material: PBMCs. The origin of the receptors is a human donor in good health (CMV status not recorded). Some clones in this sample may be carry-over from other donors' samples.

The table lists this clonotype with a few counts. The chain recombines TRBV14 with TRBJ2-1; 12 bases match TRBD2. The CDR3 runs 17 residues. Unmatched junction bases numbered 8, after V lost 1 base and J lost 7 bases. CDR1 SGHDN and CDR2 FVKESK come from the germline V gene. Written as DNA, the CDR3 is TGTGCCAGCAGCCAAGTCCTAGCGGGGGGGCCAAGGAATGAGCAGTTCTTC. Protein sequence: CASSQVLAGGPRNEQFF. The full variable domain, with the rest looked up from reference TRBV14 and TRBJ2-1, is EAGVTQFPSHSVIEKGQTVTLRCDPISGHDNLYWYRRVMGKEIKFLLHFVKESKQDESGMPNNRFLAERTGGTYSTLKVQPAELEDSGVYFCASSQVLAGGPRNEQFFGPGTRLTVL.

The rearrangement links TRBV29-1 to TRBJ1-4; D is undetermined. The V and J ends lost 0 bases and 8 bases respectively, with 13 bases between them. This CDR3 comprises 14 residues. Germline V gene data show CDR1 as SQVTM and CDR2 as ANQGSEA. The CDR3 reads CSVEDRQAREKLFF. DNA of the CDR3: TGCAGCGTTGAAGATCGGCAGGCCAGAGAAAAACTGTTTTTT.

CDR3 sequence: CASRAPFESSYEQYF. In nucleotides, the CDR3 is TGTGCCAGCAGAGCCCCTTTCGAGAGCTCCTACGAGCAGTACTTC. This chain connects TRBV6-6 to TRBJ2-7, with unresolved D. Trimming took off 6 bases at V and 0 bases at J, with 15 bases between the two ends. This CDR3 has 15 residues. In germline, CDR1 is MNHNY, CDR2 SVGAGI (reference sequence).

The table lists this clonotype with a few counts. This chain links TRBV6-6 with TRBJ1-2; possible D gene TRBD1, 5 bases. Trimming pared 7 bases from V and 4 bases from J, leaving 13 bases between. The CDR3 totals 13 residues. Per the germline V gene, CDR1 is MNHNY and CDR2 is SVGAGI (reference sequence). The CDR3 here is CASTLQGGYGYTF. In DNA form, the CDR3 reads TGTGCCAGCACCCTCCAGGGCGGCTATGGCTACACCTTC.

This rearrangement joins TRBV5-1 to TRBJ2-5; 7 bases are a match to TRBD1. CDR1 and CDR2 from the germline V gene are SGHRS and YFSETQ. The junction had 7 bases not matched to a gene; V was cut back by 4 bases and J by 1 base. The CDR3 covers 15 residues. CDR3 region: CASSPRQGTQETQYF. As DNA, the CDR3 is TGCGCCAGCAGCCCGAGACAGGGAACCCAAGAGACCCAGTACTTC. The whole variable domain, filled in from reference TRBV5-1 and TRBJ2-5, reads KAGVTQTPRYLIKTRGQQVTLSCSPISGHRSVSWYQQTPGQGLQFLFEYFSETQRNKGNFPGRFSGRQFSNSRSEMNVSTLELGDSALYLCASSPRQGTQETQYFGPGTRLLVL.

This clonotype was counted many times. The chain combines TRBV5-1 with TRBJ1-1; 12 bases agree with TRBD1. Germline lookup yields CDR1 SGHRS and CDR2 YFSETQ. There are 17 residues in the CDR3. V was pared by 3 bases and J by 1 base, with 7 bases of the junction left unmatched. The CDR3 region has the DNA TGCGCCAGCAGCTCGGGACAGGGGGCCCCTACGAACACTGAAGCTTTCTTT. The encoded protein is CASSSGQGAPTNTEAFF.

This clonotype showed up many times. V and J are TRBV27 and TRBJ2-3; a weak D match, TRBD1 (6 bases). V was shortened by 3 bases and J by 1 base, with 23 bases between the two germline ends. This CDR3 has 19 residues. The V gene's germline CDR1 is MNHEY and CDR2 SMNVEV (reference sequence). Here the CDR3 DNA reads TGTGCCAGCAGTTTGAAGAAACTTTACAGGGTCGGTGGCACAGATACGCAGTATTTT. This sequence encodes CASSLKKLYRVGGTDTQYF.

The chain joins TRBV12-3 or TRBV12-4 to TRBJ2-3, with no clear D. The CDR3 has 13 amino acids. Trimming cost V 7 bases and J 2 bases, with 10 bases left between them. CDR3 residues: CASMGKATDTQYF. The DNA of the CDR3 is TGTGCCAGCATGGGGAAAGCCACAGATACGCAGTATTTT.

This clonotype has at least ten counts. The CDR3 DNA reads TGTGCCAGCAGCCAAGTGGGGGCCGTCACTGAAGCTTTCTTT. Protein: CASSQVGAVTEAFF. The rearrangement uses TRBV14 and TRBJ1-1, with D possibly TRBD1 on 6 matching bases. Trimming took 1 base from V and 4 from J, leaving 10 bases between them. The V gene's germline CDR1 is SGHDN and CDR2 FVKESK. The CDR3 covers 14 residues.

The chain recombines TRBV29-1 with TRBJ1-2; 9 bases match TRBD1. J lost 6 bases, V lost 3 bases, and 5 bases had no gene match. Germline loops: CDR1 SQVTM, CDR2 ANQGSEA. This CDR3 has 13 residues. DNA for the CDR3: TGCAGCGTTGACATTTGGGACAGGGATGGCTACACCTTC. Its protein is CSVDIWDRDGYTF. The full variable domain, rest sourced from reference TRBV29-1 and TRBJ1-2, is SAVISQKPSRDICQRGTSLTIQCQVDSQVTMMFWYRQQPGQSLTLIATANQGSEATYESGFVIDKFPISRPNLTFSTLTVSNMSPEDSSIYLCSVDIWDRDGYTFGSGTRLTVV.

Many counts were recorded for this clonotype. The chain is built from TRBV12-3 or TRBV12-4 and TRBJ2-7, with 11 bases identical to TRBD2. This CDR3 is built from 15 residues. Losses at the gene ends were 5 bases for V and 2 bases for J; bases not matched to a gene: 5. The CDR3, as DNA: TGTGCCAGCAGTATTAGCGGGGGGGCCCCCTACGAGCAGTACTTC. Its translation is CASSISGGAPYEQYF.

V and J are TRBV28 and TRBJ1-3; D remains ambiguous. Germline V gives CDR1 MDHEN, CDR2 SYDVKM. The CDR3 runs to 14 residues. V lost 6 bases to trimming and J lost 8 bases, with 17 bases between them. The CDR3 DNA is TGTGCCAGCAGCCTCACAACCGTTGGGGACACCATATATTTT. It translates to CASSLTTVGDTIYF.

This clonotype was detected a few times. V usage is TRBV20-1 and J usage is TRBJ2-7; 7 bases are a match to TRBD1. The CDR3 covers 15 residues. The germline V gene encodes CDR1 DFQATT and CDR2 SNEGSKA (reference sequence). J gave up 1 base and V 4 bases, and 10 bases lay outside the gene matches. CDR3 coding DNA: TGCAGTGCTATATCCTCACAGGGGCCGTCCTACGAGCAGTACTTC. It codes for CSAISSQGPSYEQYF.

This clonotype was recorded at least ten times. The chain is built from TRBV6-4 and TRBJ2-2; 10 bases are a match to TRBD2. The CDR3 is made up of 17 amino acids. Germline CDR1 MRHNA, CDR2 SNTAGT. V was pared by 5 bases and J by 1 base, with 7 bases of the junction left unmatched. The CDR3: CASSQTSGAQNTGELFF. The CDR3 DNA reads TGTGCCAGCAGTCAAACTAGCGGGGCCCAGAACACCGGGGAGCTGTTTTTT.

As for this clonotype: A much larger clone sits a single nucleotide away, making a read error possible. This CDR3 fails to terminate in the conserved phenylalanine or tryptophan, so it likely reflects a read error. The rearrangement uses TRBV28 and TRBJ2-7, with D tentatively TRBD2 (5 bases). Germline-derived CDR1 and CDR2 are MDHEN and SYDVKM. This CDR3 has 15 amino acids. With 3 bases removed from V and 1 base from J, the gap between germline ends came to 13 bases. In DNA form, the CDR3 reads TGTGCCAGCAGTTTGTCGGTACTAGGATCCTACGAGCAGTACCTC. It specifies CASSLSVLGSYEQYL.

This clonotype was detected ten times or more. The chain carries TRBV11-2 and TRBJ2-2, with TRBD1 matching over 10 bases. This CDR3 has 16 residues. Germline CDR1 and CDR2: SGHAT and FQNNGV. With 7 bases clipped from V and 1 base from J, the junction kept 6 bases outside the gene matches. This chain's CDR3 is CASKMDRGKNTGELFF. In DNA, the CDR3 is TGTGCCAGCAAGATGGACAGGGGGAAGAACACCGGGGAGCTGTTTTTT.

This clonotype was seen repeatedly, ten times or more. This chain links TRBV7-6 with TRBJ2-3, with 8 nucleotides matching TRBD2. The CDR3 sequence is 16 residues long. The V gene end was trimmed by 1 base and the J gene end by 5 bases; junction bases not matched to a gene: 8. The V gene's germline CDR1 is SGHVS and CDR2 FNYEAQ. This chain's CDR3 is CASSLGSGARVDTQYF. The CDR3 DNA reads TGTGCCAGCAGCTTAGGTAGCGGGGCCAGAGTAGATACGCAGTATTTT.

The table lists this clonotype with many counts. The rearrangement joins TRBV7-2 to TRBJ2-5; 7 nucleotides line up with TRBD2. The CDR3 has 15 amino acids. The J segment lost 5 bases and the V segment lost 1 base, leaving 7 bases of the junction unmatched. Germline-derived CDR1 and CDR2 are SGHTA and FQGNSA. The CDR3 sequence: CASSLGGRASETQYF. The DNA of the CDR3 is TGTGCCAGCAGCTTAGGTGGGAGGGCCTCGGAGACCCAGTACTTC.

The CDR3 DNA sequence: TGCGCCAGCAGGGATCCCACCACTTCTAGCGGGAGGGTCTCCTACGAGCAGTACTTC. It specifies CASRDPTTSSGRVSYEQYF. V is TRBV10-2 and J is TRBJ2-7; 12 positions agree with TRBD2. This CDR3 region has 19 residues. V dropped 6 bases and J dropped 0; count of bases not matched to a gene: 15. Germline V CDR1 and CDR2: WSHSY, SAAADI.

V and J are TRBV29-1 and TRBJ1-3, with 7 bases aligning to TRBD1. Germline CDR1 is SQVTM and CDR2 is ANQGSEA. V was pared by 4 bases and J by 4 bases, with 7 bases of the junction left unmatched. This CDR3 spans 14 amino acids. The CDR3 reads CSVGQGPPGNTIYF. CDR3 nucleotide sequence: TGCAGCGTTGGACAGGGTCCCCCCGGAAACACCATATATTTT.

Only a few counts were recorded for this clonotype. CDR3 sequence (DNA): TGTGCCAGCAGCCGAAGGACTAGCGGGGGCGGGGGGGCCAACGTCCTGACTTTC. Translated: CASSRRTSGGGGANVLTF. The chain couples TRBV4-2 to TRBJ2-6; 13 bases agree with TRBD2. Germline V gives CDR1 LGHNA, CDR2 YNFKEQ. The CDR3 is made up of 18 amino acids. V dropped 4 bases and J dropped 4; count of bases not matched to a gene: 7.

This clonotype has at least ten counts. V gene TRBV10-3 combines with J gene TRBJ1-2, with TRBD1 matching over 8 bases. The CDR3 length is 16 residues. From germline, CDR1 is ENHRY and CDR2 SYGVKD. Written as DNA, the CDR3 is TGTGCGATCTGGGGAACAAGACAGGGGCTTAACTATGGCTACACCTTC. This codes for CAIWGTRQGLNYGYTF.

This clonotype occurred many times. The chain uses TRBV7-9 and TRBJ2-7, with 7 positions matching TRBD1. Trimming cost V 5 bases and J 3 bases; bases outside gene matches: 16. Germline V gives CDR1 SEHNR, CDR2 FQNEAQ (reference sequence). The CDR3 contains 17 residues. The CDR3 DNA is TGTGCCAGCAGCCCGGCAGGGGGTTCGGGTAGAGTCTACGAGCAGTACTTC. Translated: CASSPAGGSGRVYEQYF.